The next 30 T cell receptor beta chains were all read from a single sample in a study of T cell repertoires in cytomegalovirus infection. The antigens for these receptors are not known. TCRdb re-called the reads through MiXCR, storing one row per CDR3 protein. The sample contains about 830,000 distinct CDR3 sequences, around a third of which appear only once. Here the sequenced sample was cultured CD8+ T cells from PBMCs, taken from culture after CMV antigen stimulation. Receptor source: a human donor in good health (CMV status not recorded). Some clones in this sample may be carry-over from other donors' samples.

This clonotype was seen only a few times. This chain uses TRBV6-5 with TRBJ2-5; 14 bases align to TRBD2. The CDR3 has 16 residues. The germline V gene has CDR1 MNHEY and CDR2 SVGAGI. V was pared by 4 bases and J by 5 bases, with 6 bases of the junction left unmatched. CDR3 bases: TGTGCCAGCAGTTTGACTAGCGGGGGGGCAGCGGAGACCCAGTACTTC. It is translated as CASSLTSGGAAETQYF.

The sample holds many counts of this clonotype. The CDR3 region is CASSLFAGLTYEQYV. DNA for the CDR3: TGTGCCAGCAGCTTATTCGCAGGGCTAACCTACGAGCAGTACGTC. This sequence joins TRBV7-2 and TRBJ2-7; D might be TRBD1 (5 bases). CDR1 is SGHTA and CDR2 is FQGNSA in the germline V gene. CDR3 length equals 15 residues. Trimming left V 2 bases short and J 2 bases short, with 13 bases between.

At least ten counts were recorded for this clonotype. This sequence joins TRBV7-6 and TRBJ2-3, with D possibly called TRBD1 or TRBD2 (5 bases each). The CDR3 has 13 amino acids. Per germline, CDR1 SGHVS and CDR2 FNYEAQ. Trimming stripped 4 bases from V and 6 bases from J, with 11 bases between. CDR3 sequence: CASSSGPWDTQYF. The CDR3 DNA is TGTGCCAGCAGCTCGGGACCGTGGGATACGCAGTATTTT.

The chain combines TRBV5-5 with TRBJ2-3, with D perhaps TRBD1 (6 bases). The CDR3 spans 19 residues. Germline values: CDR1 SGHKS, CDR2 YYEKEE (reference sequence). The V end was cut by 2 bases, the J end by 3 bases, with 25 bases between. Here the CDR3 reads CASSLAMSPGVRKTDTQYF. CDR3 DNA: TGTGCCAGCAGCTTAGCAATGAGCCCAGGGGTTCGAAAGACAGATACGCAGTATTTT.

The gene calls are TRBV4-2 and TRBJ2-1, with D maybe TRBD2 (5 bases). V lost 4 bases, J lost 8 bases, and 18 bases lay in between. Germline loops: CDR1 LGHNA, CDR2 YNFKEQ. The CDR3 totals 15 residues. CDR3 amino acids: CASSPGVGSGYEQFF. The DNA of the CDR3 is TGTGCCAGCAGCCCTGGGGTAGGGAGCGGCTATGAGCAGTTCTTC.

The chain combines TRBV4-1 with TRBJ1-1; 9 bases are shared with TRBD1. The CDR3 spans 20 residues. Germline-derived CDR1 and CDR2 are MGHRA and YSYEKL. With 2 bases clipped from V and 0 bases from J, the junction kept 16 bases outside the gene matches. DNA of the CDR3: TGCGCCAGCAGCCAACCAAGCTACTTCGGGACAGGGACCCTGAACACTGAAGCTTTCTTT. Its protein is CASSQPSYFGTGTLNTEAFF.

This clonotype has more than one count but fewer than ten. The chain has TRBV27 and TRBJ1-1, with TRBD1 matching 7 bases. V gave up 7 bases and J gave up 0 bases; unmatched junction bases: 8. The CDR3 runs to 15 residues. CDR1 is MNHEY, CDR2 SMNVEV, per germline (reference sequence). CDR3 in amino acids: CASTPRTGLNTEAFF. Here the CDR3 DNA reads TGTGCCAGCACCCCCCGGACAGGATTGAACACTGAAGCTTTCTTT.

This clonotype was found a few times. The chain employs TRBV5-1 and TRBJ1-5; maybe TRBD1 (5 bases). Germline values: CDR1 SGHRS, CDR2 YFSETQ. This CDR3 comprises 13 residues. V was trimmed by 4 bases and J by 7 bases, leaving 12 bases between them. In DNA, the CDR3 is TGCGCCAGCAGCGAGGACCCAGGGCAGCCCCAGCATTTT. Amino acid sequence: CASSEDPGQPQHF.

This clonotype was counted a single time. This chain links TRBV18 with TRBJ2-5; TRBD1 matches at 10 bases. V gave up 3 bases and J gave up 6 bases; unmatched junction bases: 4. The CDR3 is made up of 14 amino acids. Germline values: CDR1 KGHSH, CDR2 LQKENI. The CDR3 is CASSPGTGEKTQYF. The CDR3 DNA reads TGTGCCAGCTCACCCGGGACAGGGGAAAAGACCCAGTACTTC.

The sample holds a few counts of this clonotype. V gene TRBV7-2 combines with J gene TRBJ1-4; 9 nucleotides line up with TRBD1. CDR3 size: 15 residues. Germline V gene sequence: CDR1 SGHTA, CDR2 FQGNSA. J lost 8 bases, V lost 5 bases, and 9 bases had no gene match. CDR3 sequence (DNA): TGTGCCAGCAGCCCGGACAGGGGCCGAGAGGAAAAACTGTTTTTT. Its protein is CASSPDRGREEKLFF.

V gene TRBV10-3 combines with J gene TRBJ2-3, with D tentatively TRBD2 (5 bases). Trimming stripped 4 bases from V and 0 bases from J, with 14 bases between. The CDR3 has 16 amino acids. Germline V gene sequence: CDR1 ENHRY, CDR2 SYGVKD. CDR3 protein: CAISGGPDPSTDTQYF. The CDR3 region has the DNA TGTGCCATCAGTGGAGGGCCTGATCCTAGCACAGATACGCAGTATTTT.

The CDR3 loop is CASGFTGTVALTF. In DNA form, the CDR3 reads TGTGCCAGCGGCTTTACCGGGACAGTGGCTCTCACCTTC. The chain carries TRBV6-2 or TRBV6-3 and TRBJ1-2; 7 bases map to TRBD1. V dropped 8 bases and J dropped 13; count of bases not matched to a gene: 16. There are 13 residues in the CDR3. Germline CDR1 MNHEY, CDR2 SVGEGT.

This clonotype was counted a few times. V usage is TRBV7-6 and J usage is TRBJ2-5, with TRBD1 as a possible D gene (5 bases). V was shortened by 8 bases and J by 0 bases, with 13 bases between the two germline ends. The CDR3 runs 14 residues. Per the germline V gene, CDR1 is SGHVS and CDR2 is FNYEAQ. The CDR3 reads CASLPAGYQETQYF. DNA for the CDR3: TGTGCCAGCTTGCCGGCAGGGTACCAAGAGACCCAGTACTTC.

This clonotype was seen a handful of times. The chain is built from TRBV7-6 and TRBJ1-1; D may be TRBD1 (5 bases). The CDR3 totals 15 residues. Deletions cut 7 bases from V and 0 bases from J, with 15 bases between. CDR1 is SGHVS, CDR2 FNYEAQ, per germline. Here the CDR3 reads CASTARGRMNTEAFF. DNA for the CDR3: TGTGCCAGCACCGCGCGGGGCAGGATGAACACTGAAGCTTTCTTT.

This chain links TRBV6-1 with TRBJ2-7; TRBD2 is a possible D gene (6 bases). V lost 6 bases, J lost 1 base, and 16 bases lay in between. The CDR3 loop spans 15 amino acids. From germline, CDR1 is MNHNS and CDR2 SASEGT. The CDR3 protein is CASSPRRDRSYEQYV. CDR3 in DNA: TGTGCCAGCAGCCCCCGGCGGGACCGATCCTACGAGCAGTACGTC.

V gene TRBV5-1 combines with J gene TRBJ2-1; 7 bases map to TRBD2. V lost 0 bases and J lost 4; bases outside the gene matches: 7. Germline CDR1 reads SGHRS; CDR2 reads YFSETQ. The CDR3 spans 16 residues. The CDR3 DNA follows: TGCGCCAGCAGCTTGGACCTAAGCGGGGTGTACAATGAGCAGTTCTTC. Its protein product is CASSLDLSGVYNEQFF.

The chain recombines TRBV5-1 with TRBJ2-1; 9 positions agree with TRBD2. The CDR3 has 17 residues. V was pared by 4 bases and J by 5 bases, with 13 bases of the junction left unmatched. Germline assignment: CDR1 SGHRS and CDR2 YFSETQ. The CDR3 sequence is CASSAPTEASGDNEQFF. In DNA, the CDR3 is TGCGCCAGCAGCGCGCCGACCGAGGCTAGCGGGGACAATGAGCAGTTCTTC. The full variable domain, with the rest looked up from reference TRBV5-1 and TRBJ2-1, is KAGVTQTPRYLIKTRGQQVTLSCSPISGHRSVSWYQQTPGQGLQFLFEYFSETQRNKGNFPGRFSGRQFSNSRSEMNVSTLELGDSALYLCASSAPTEASGDNEQFFGPGTRLTVL.

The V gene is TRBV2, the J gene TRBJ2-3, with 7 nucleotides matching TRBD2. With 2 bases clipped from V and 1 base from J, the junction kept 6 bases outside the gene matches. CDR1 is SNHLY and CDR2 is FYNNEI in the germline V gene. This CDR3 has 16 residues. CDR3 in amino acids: CASSERGAGGTDTQYF. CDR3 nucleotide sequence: TGTGCCAGCAGTGAAAGAGGGGCGGGGGGCACAGATACGCAGTATTTT.

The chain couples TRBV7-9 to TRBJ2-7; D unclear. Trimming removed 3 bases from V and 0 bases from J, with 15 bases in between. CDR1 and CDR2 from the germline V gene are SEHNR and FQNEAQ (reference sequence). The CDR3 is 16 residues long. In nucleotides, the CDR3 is TGTGCCAGCAGCTTCAGTGTTGGGCATAGCTCCTACGAGCAGTACTTC. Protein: CASSFSVGHSSYEQYF.

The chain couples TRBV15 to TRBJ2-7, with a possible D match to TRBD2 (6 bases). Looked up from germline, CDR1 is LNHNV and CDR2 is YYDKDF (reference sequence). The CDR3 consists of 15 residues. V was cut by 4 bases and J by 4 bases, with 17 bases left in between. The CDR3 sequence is CATSKGLAKEYEQYV. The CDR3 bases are TGTGCCACCAGCAAGGGGCTAGCGAAGGAGTACGAGCAGTACGTC.

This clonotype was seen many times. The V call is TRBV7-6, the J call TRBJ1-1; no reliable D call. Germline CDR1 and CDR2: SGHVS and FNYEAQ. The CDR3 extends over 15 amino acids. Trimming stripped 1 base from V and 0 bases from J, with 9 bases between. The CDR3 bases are TGTGCCAGCAGCTTAGAGGCAGAACTGAACACTGAAGCTTTCTTT. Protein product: CASSLEAELNTEAFF.

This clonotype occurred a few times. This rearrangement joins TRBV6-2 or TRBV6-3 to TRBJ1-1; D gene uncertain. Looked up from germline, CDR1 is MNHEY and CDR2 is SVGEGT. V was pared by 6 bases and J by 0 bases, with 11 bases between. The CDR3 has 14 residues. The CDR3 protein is CASSWMAMNTEAFF. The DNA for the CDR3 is TGTGCCAGCAGCTGGATGGCCATGAACACTGAAGCTTTCTTT.

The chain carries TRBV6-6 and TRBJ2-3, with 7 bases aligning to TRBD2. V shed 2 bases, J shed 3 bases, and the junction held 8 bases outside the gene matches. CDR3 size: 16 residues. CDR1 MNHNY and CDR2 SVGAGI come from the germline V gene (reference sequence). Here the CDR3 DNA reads TGTGCCAGCAGTTACGACGGGACTACTTTAACAGATACGCAGTATTTT. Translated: CASSYDGTTLTDTQYF.

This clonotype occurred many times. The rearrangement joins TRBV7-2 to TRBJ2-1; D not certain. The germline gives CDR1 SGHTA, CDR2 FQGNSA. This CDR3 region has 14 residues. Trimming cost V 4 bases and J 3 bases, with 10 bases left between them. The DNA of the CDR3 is TGTGCCAGCAGCTCCCGGTTGGTCTACAATGAGCAGTTCTTC. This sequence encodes CASSSRLVYNEQFF. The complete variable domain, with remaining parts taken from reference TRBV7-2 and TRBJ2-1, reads GAGVSQSPSNKVTEKGKDVELRCDPISGHTALYWYRQSLGQGLEFLIYFQGNSAPDKSGLPSDRFSAERTGGSVSTLTIQRTQQEDSAVYLCASSSRLVYNEQFFGPGTRLTVL.

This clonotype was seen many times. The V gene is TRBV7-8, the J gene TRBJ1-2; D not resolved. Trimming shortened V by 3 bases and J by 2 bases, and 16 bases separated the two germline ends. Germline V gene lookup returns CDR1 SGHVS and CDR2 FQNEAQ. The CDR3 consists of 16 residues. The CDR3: CASSFSGRGTNYGYTF. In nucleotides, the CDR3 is TGTGCCAGCAGCTTTTCCGGACGAGGAACAAACTATGGCTACACCTTC.

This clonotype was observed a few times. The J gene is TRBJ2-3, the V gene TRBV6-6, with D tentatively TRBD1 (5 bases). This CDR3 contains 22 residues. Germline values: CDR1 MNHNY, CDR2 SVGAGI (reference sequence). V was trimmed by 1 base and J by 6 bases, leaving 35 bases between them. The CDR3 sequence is CASSYLGRTRIASRTTNDTQYF. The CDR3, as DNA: TGTGCCAGCAGTTACTTGGGCAGGACACGGATAGCCTCCCGCACTACAAACGATACGCAGTATTTT.

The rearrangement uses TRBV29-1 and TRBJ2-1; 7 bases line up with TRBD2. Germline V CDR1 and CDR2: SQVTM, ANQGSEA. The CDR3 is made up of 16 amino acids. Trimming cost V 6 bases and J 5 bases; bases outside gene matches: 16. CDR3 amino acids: CSVLGVRQSGNNEQFF. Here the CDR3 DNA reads TGCAGCGTCCTGGGTGTTAGGCAAAGCGGGAACAATGAGCAGTTCTTC.

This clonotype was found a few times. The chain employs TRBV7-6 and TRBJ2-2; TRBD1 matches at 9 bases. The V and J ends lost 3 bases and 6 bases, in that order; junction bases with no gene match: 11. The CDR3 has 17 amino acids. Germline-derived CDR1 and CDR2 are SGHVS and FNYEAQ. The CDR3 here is CASSFARTGVFAGELFF. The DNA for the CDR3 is TGTGCCAGCAGCTTCGCGCGGACAGGGGTTTTCGCCGGGGAGCTGTTTTTT. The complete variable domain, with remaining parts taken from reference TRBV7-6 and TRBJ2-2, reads GAGVSQSPRYKVTKRGQDVALRCDPISGHVSLYWYRQALGQGPEFLTYFNYEAQQDKSGLPNDRFSAERPEGSISTLTIQRTEQRDSAMYRCASSFARTGVFAGELFFGEGSRLTVL.

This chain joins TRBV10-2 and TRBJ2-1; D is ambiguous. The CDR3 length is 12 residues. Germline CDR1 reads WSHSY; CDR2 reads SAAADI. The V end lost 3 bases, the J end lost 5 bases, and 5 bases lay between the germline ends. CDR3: CASSEGHNEQFF. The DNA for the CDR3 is TGCGCCAGCAGTGAAGGGCACAATGAGCAGTTCTTC.

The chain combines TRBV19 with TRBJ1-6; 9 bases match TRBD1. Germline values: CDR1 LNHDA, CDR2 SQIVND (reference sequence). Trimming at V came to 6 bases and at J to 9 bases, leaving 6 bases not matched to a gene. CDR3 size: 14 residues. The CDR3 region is CASSPGQGPSPLHF. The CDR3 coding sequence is TGTGCCAGTAGCCCGGGACAGGGTCCTTCACCCCTCCACTTT.